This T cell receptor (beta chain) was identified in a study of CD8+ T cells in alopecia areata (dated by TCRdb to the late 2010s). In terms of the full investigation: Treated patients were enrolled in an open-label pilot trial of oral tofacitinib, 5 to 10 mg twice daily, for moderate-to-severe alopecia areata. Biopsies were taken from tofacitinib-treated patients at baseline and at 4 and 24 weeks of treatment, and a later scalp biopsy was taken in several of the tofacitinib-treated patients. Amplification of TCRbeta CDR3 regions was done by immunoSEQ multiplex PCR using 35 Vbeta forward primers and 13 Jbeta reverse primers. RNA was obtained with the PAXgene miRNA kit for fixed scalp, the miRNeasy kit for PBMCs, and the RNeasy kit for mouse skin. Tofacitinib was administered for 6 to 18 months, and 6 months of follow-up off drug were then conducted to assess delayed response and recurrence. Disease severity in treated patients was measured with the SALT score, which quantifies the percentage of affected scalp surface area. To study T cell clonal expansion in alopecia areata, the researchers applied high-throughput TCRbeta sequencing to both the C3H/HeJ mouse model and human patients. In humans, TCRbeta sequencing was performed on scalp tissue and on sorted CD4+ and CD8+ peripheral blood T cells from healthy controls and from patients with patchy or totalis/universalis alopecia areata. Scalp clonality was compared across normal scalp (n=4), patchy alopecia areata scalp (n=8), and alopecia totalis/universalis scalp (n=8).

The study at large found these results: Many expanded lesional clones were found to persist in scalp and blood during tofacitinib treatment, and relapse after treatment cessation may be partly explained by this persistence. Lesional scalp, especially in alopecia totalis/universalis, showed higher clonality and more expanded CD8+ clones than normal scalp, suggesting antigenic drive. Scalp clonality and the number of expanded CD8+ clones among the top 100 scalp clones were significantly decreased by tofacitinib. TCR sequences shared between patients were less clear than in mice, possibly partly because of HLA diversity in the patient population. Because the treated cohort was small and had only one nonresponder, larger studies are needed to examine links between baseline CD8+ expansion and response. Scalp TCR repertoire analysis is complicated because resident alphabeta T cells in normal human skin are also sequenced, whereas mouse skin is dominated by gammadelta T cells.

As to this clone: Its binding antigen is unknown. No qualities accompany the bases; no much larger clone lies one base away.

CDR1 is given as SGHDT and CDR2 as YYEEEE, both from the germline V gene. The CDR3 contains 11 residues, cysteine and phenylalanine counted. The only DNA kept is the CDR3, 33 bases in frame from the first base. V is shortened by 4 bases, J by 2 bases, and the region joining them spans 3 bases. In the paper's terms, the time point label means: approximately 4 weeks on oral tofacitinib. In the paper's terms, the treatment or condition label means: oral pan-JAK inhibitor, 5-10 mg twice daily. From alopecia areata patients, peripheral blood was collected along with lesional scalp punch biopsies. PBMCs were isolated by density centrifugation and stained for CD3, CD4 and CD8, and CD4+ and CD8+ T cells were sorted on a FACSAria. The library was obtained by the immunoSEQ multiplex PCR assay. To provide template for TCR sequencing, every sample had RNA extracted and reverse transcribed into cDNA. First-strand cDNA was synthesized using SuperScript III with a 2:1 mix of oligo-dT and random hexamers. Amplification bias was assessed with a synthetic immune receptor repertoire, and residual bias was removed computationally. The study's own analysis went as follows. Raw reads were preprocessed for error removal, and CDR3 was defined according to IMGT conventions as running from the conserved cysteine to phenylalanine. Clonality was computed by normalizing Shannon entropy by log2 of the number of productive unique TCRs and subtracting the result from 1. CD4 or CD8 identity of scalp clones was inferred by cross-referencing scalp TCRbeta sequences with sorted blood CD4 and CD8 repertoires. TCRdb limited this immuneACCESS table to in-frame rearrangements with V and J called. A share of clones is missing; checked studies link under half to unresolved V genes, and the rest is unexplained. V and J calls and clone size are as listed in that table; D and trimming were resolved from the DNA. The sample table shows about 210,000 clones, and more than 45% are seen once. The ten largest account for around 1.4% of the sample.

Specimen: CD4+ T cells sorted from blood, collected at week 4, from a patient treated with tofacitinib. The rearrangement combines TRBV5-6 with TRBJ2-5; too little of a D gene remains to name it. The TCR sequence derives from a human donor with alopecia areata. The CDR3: CASSQQETQYF. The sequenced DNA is TGTGCCAGCAGCCAACAAGAGACCCAGTACTTC.